The clone carrying this T cell receptor (beta chain) appeared a few times. Its antigen is not known. The sample belongs to a study of cytomegalovirus exposure and HLA in healthy donors. Across the whole study: About 180 million T cells yielded 100 million or so unique TCR beta sequences, as an earlier analysis found. Study-level points and caveats: A later analysis showed HLA-associated TCR beta chains outstripping equally common others in clonal expansion. In vitro assays verified that a few CMV-associated chains recognized CMV antigens specifically.

PCR involved 60 Vbeta and 13 Jbeta primers. The repertoire was sequenced with immunoSEQ multiplex PCR; TCRdb's copy has only in-frame clones and lacks some. The repertoire includes 170,000 or so clones, about 80% of them detected once, and about 2.2% sits in the top ten. This CDR3 contains 15 residues. Trimming took 7 bases from V and 2 from J; bases not matched to a gene: 5. Germline V lookup: CDR1 MNHEY, CDR2 SMNVEV (reference sequence). The sample taken for sequencing was PBMCs. The clonotype comes from a woman under 40 in good health and CMV-seronegative. The V call is TRBV27, the J call TRBJ2-7; 13 bases are shared with TRBD2. CDR3 DNA: TGTGCCAGCAAAACTAGCGGGGGGGTCACCTACGAGCAGTACTTC. Protein sequence: CASKTSGGVTYEQYF.